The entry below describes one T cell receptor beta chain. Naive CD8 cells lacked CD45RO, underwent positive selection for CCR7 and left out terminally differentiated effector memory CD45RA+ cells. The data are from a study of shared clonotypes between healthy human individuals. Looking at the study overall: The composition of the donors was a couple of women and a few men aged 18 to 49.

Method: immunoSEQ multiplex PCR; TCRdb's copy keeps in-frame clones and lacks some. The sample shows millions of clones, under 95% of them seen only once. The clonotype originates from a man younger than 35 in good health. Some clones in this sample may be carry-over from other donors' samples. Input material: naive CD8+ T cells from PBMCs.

The CDR3 DNA follows: TGCGCCAGCAGCTTTGACCACTCTGGGGCCAACGTCCTGACTTTC. Its protein is CASSFDHSGANVLTF. The rearrangement uses TRBV5-1 and TRBJ2-6; no clear D. CDR1 is SGHRS, CDR2 YFSETQ, per germline. Trimming shortened V by 2 bases and J by 0 bases, and 6 bases separated the two germline ends. The CDR3 is 15 residues long.